The 14 T cell receptor beta chains presented below share a single source sample, sequenced in a study of CD8 T cells in ankylosing spondylitis. Study-wide results and caveats: Ankylosing spondylitis blood appeared to carry a characteristic TCR beta motif of eight or nine highly homologous variants.

The antigens these receptors bind are not known. Each CDR3 protein is one row after TCRdb ran MiXCR on the 5' RACE reads. The sample lists around 480,000 distinct CDR3 sequences, roughly a sixth occurring once. What was sequenced was blood, either unsorted or a sorted T cell fraction (not recorded which). These receptors all stem from a male donor with ankylosing spondylitis.

This clonotype was seen only a few times. The genes are TRBV12-3 or TRBV12-4 and TRBJ2-7; 11 bases match TRBD1. The CDR3 has 16 amino acids. J was trimmed by 4 bases and V by 5 bases; bases with no gene match: 10. The DNA of the CDR3 is TGTGCCAGCAGTCATCCCTCCGGACAGGGGGCTTACGAGCAGTACTTC. Its protein is CASSHPSGQGAYEQYF.

This clonotype was counted only a few times. The chain is built from TRBV9 and TRBJ1-1; D call uncertain. Per germline, CDR1 SGDLS and CDR2 YYNGEE. The CDR3 is made up of 19 amino acids. The ends were cut back, 0 bases at V and 0 bases at J, with 21 bases in the middle. The CDR3 DNA reads as TGTGCCAGCAGCGTAGCCCCATTCGACGGGAACGTTATGAACACTGAAGCTTTCTTT. Protein sequence: CASSVAPFDGNVMNTEAFF. Using reference TRBV9 and TRBJ1-1 for the parts outside the CDR3, the full variable domain is DSGVTQTPKHLITATGQRVTLRCSPRSGDLSVYWYQQSLDQGLQFLIQYYNGEERAKGNILERFSAQQFPDLHSELNLSSLELGDSALYFCASSVAPFDGNVMNTEAFFGQGTRLTVV.

This clonotype was seen many times. The chain carries TRBV12-3 or TRBV12-4 and TRBJ2-1; D call uncertain. V was trimmed by 6 bases and J by 7 bases, leaving 7 bases between them. This CDR3 spans 11 amino acids. DNA of the CDR3: TGTGCCAGCAGCATAGGGAATGAGCAGTTCTTC. This gives the protein CASSIGNEQFF.

The chain combines TRBV28 with TRBJ2-7, with no clear D. Trimming left V 6 bases short and J 0 bases short, with 6 bases between. Germline CDR1 MDHEN, CDR2 SYDVKM. CDR3 size: 12 residues. In DNA, the CDR3 is TGTGCCAGCAGCTTAATCTCCTACGAGCAGTACTTC. Its protein product is CASSLISYEQYF. The whole variable domain, filled in from reference TRBV28 and TRBJ2-7, reads DVKVTQSSRYLVKRTGEKVFLECVQDMDHENMFWYRQDPGLGLRLIYFSYDVKMKEKGDIPEGYSVSREKKERFSLILESASTNQTSMYLCASSLISYEQYFGPGTRLTVT.

The V call is TRBV7-6, the J call TRBJ2-1; maybe TRBD1 (6 bases). The CDR3 has 14 amino acids. V was pared by 5 bases and J by 4 bases, with 12 bases between. Germline lookup yields CDR1 SGHVS and CDR2 FNYEAQ. Here the CDR3 reads CASSRATGYNEQFF. In nucleotides, the CDR3 is TGTGCCAGCAGCCGGGCAACAGGGTACAATGAGCAGTTCTTC.

The chain links TRBV5-1 to TRBJ2-3, with D maybe TRBD1 (6 bases). CDR1 is SGHRS and CDR2 is YFSETQ in the germline V gene. The CDR3 runs to 15 residues. V lost 7 bases, J lost 4 bases, and 19 bases lay in between. The CDR3 loop is CASGLGPNRADTQYF. DNA of the CDR3: TGCGCCAGCGGGTTGGGTCCCAACAGGGCAGATACGCAGTATTTT.

This clonotype was picked up a small number of times. The gene calls are TRBV11-2 and TRBJ2-5, with TRBD1 identical over 8 bases. This CDR3 is built from 14 residues. Germline values: CDR1 SGHAT, CDR2 FQNNGV. The J segment lost 5 bases and the V segment lost 5 bases, leaving 7 bases of the junction unmatched. The CDR3 region is CASSLTGGTETQYF. DNA of the CDR3: TGTGCCAGCAGCCTCACAGGGGGGACGGAGACCCAGTACTTC.

This clonotype was detected only a few times. The chain employs TRBV7-6 and TRBJ1-6; D might be TRBD1 (6 bases). V was cut by 6 bases and J by 8 bases, with 11 bases left in between. Germline lookup yields CDR1 SGHVS and CDR2 FNYEAQ. The CDR3 is 13 amino acids. CDR3 loop: CASSKEGDSPLHF. CDR3 coding DNA: TGTGCCAGCAGTAAGGAGGGGGATTCACCCCTCCACTTT.

The rearrangement joins TRBV4-2 to TRBJ2-1; a weak D match, TRBD2 (7 bases). This CDR3 comprises 16 residues. Germline CDR1 reads LGHNA; CDR2 reads YNFKEQ. Trimming took off 0 bases at V and 4 bases at J, with 13 bases between the two ends. The CDR3 here is CASSQDDGGPYNEQFF. CDR3 nucleotides: TGTGCCAGCAGCCAAGATGACGGGGGGCCTTACAATGAGCAGTTCTTC.

The chain carries TRBV27 and TRBJ2-7; either TRBD1 or TRBD2 may fit D (6 bases each). This CDR3 has 12 amino acids. V gave up 6 bases and J gave up 12 bases, with 18 bases separating them. Germline CDR1 reads MNHEY; CDR2 reads SMNVEV (reference sequence). The CDR3 loop reads CASSLNGGGRYF. The DNA for the CDR3 is TGTGCCAGCAGCCTTAACGGTGGGGGGCGGTACTTC.

This clonotype was counted between two and nine times. V is TRBV5-8 and J is TRBJ2-1, with D unresolved. With 0 bases removed from V and 0 bases from J, the gap between germline ends came to 10 bases. This CDR3 has 16 amino acids. CDR1 and CDR2 (germline): SGHTS, YDEGEE. CDR3 DNA: TGTGCCAGCAGCTTGGAAATCAGGAGCTCCTACAATGAGCAGTTCTTC. Translation gives CASSLEIRSSYNEQFF.

This clonotype was found a few times. The J gene is TRBJ2-5, the V gene TRBV21-1. TRBV21-1 is described as a pseudogene. The CDR3 spans 14 residues. The DNA for the CDR3 is TGTGCCAGCAGCAAAGGGGCATACGAAGAGACCCAGTACTTC. The encoded protein is CASSKGAYEETQYF.

The DNA of the CDR3 is TGTGCCAGCTCACCCTTTACCGGGACAGACTACAATGAGCAGTTCTTC. Protein product: CASSPFTGTDYNEQFF. The chain combines TRBV18 with TRBJ2-1, with 7 bases that match TRBD1. J lost 3 bases, V lost 3 bases, and 8 bases had no gene match. Germline CDR1 and CDR2: KGHSH and LQKENI. This CDR3 region has 16 residues.

The rearrangement joins TRBV20-1 to TRBJ1-1, with unresolved D. CDR1 DFQATT and CDR2 SNEGSKA come from the germline V gene (reference sequence). The CDR3 extends over 13 amino acids. Trimming pared 3 bases from V and 6 bases from J, leaving 14 bases between. CDR3: CSASRSPRSEAFF. Here the CDR3 DNA reads TGCAGTGCTAGTAGGTCCCCACGGTCTGAAGCTTTCTTT.